This T cell receptor beta chain was identified in a study of control samples from healthy donors and cancer patients. This CDR3 region has 13 residues. Per germline, CDR1 SGHAT and CDR2 FQNNGV. V lost 3 bases, J lost 6 bases, and 11 bases lay in between. Measured with immunoSEQ multiplex PCR; TCRdb has only the in-frame clones, and not every one. The sample holds 110,000 to 150,000 clones, 88% seen once. The chain links TRBV11-2 to TRBJ1-1; D is possibly TRBD1 (6 bases). The sample taken for sequencing was blood. This sequence was found in a woman in her thirties in good health. The DNA for the CDR3 is TGTGCCAGCAGCTTGATCTCAGGGGCTGAAGCTTTCTTT. This encodes CASSLISGAEAFF.